This TCR beta chain derives from a study of shared clonotypes between healthy human individuals. This CDR3 comprises 21 residues. The junction had 21 bases not matched to a gene; V was cut back by 2 bases and J by 1 base. Per germline, CDR1 MNHEY and CDR2 SMNVEV (reference sequence). This table comes from immunoSEQ multiplex PCR, and its TCRdb copy is limited to in-frame clones, with some not included. The sample lists about 2.3 million clones; 85% to 95% were seen once. This receptor was obtained from a man between 18 and 35 years old in good health. Some clones in this sample may be carry-over from other donors' samples. V is TRBV27 and J is TRBJ2-7; TRBD1 agrees at 9 bases. Sequencing input: naive CD4+ T cells from PBMCs. Subset specified: CD45RA+ positively selected. CDR3 amino acids: CASSLGISWGGQGLRSYEQYF. The CDR3 nucleotides are TGTGCCAGCAGTTTAGGGATATCGTGGGGGGGACAGGGTCTTCGATCCTACGAGCAGTACTTC.